This is a list of T cell receptor beta chains from one sample in a study of HIV-infected patients and healthy controls. TCRdb reprocessed the 5' RACE reads with MiXCR, giving one entry per CDR3 protein. The table includes approximately 64,000 distinct CDR3 sequences, 19% detected once. Sequencing used CD4+ T cells from blood. All receptors come from a human donor in good health. The CDR3 runs from the conserved cysteine through the conserved F or W. D genes are given only for firm matches. For some rows the clone size is stated as once, few or many, or as a class when expanded; others skip it.

D gene	clone size	V gene	J gene	CDR3 protein	CDR3 DNA
TRBD1	-	TRBV19	TRBJ1-4	CASSMTPQGAEKLFF	TGTGCCAGTAGTATGACCCCCCAGGGGGCGGAAAAACTGTTTTTT
TRBD2	many	TRBV5-1	TRBJ2-1	CASSFGATSGGRNEQFF	TGCGCCAGCAGCTTCGGCGCAACTAGCGGGGGTCGCAATGAGCAGTTCTTC
-	many	TRBV4-1	TRBJ2-1	CASSQDRRTERRNEQFF	TGCGCCAGCAGCCAAGATAGGAGGACGGAGAGGCGGAATGAGCAGTTCTTC
-	-	TRBV2	TRBJ1-5	CASSDGGPGNQPQHF	TGTGCCAGCAGTGATGGGGGCCCGGGCAATCAGCCCCAGCATTTT
TRBD2	many	TRBV7-9	TRBJ2-1	CASSLLAGFRNEQFF	TGTGCCAGCAGCTTACTAGCGGGATTTCGTAATGAGCAGTTCTTC
-	-	TRBV29-1	TRBJ2-5	CSVEGDPGRTQYF	TGCAGCGTTGAGGGGGACCCCGGGCGGACCCAGTACTTC
TRBD1	-	TRBV7-2	TRBJ2-4	CASSHRGSGQGTKNIQYF	TGTGCCAGCAGCCACAGGGGATCAGGACAGGGGACCAAAAACATTCAGTACTTC
TRBD2	-	TRBV3-1	TRBJ2-2	CASSQEYGRARSRQDGELFF	TGTGCCAGCAGCCAAGAGTACGGGAGGGCCAGGTCCCGCCAGGACGGGGAGCTGTTTTTT
-	-	TRBV12-3/TRBV12-4	TRBJ1-1	CASRTEGEAFF	TGTGCCAGCAGGACAGAGGGTGAAGCTTTCTTT
-	few	TRBV6-6	TRBJ1-1	CASSYWDKNTEAFF	TGTGCCAGCAGTTACTGGGACAAAAACACTGAAGCTTTCTTT
-	-	TRBV27	TRBJ2-7	CASSLQPSYEQYF	TGTGCCAGCAGTTTACAGCCCTCCTACGAGCAGTACTTC
TRBD2	-	TRBV7-2	TRBJ2-7	CASSLVGGEYEQYF	TGTGCCAGCAGCTTAGTGGGGGGGGAGTACGAGCAGTACTTC
-	-	TRBV20-1	TRBJ1-4	CSAPGRAGEKLFF	TGCAGTGCTCCAGGGAGGGCGGGGGAAAAACTGTTTTTT
TRBD2	many	TRBV24-1	TRBJ2-2	CATSDPSSGSTGELFF	TGTGCCACCAGTGATCCGAGTAGCGGGAGTACCGGGGAGCTGTTTTTT
TRBD2	few	TRBV7-9	TRBJ2-2	CASSPSGPMNTGELFF	TGTGCCAGCAGTCCTAGCGGGCCAATGAACACCGGGGAGCTGTTTTTT
-	-	TRBV23-1	TRBJ1-4	CASTESGMRGEKLFF	TGCGCCAGCACTGAATCAGGGATGAGGGGTGAAAAACTGTTTTTT
TRBD2	many	TRBV7-2	TRBJ2-5	CASSLRGRGETQYF	TGTGCCAGCAGTCTCAGAGGGAGGGGTGAGACCCAGTACTTC
TRBD2	-	TRBV6-2/TRBV6-3	TRBJ2-2	CASSRLAGGWNTGELFF	TGTGCCAGCAGCCGACTAGCGGGAGGATGGAACACCGGGGAGCTGTTTTTT
-	-	TRBV5-8	TRBJ2-5	CASSLDPRQETQYF	TGTGCCAGCAGCTTGGACCCGAGACAAGAGACCCAGTACTTC
TRBD2	-	TRBV29-1	TRBJ2-1	CSVESASGSYNEQFF	TGCAGCGTTGAATCGGCTAGCGGGTCCTACAATGAGCAGTTCTTC
TRBD2	many	TRBV20-1	TRBJ2-4	CSAVSPAGGSKNIQYF	TGCAGTGCTGTATCGCCAGCGGGAGGGTCCAAAAACATTCAGTACTTC
-	-	TRBV15	TRBJ2-5	CATSRALGSQETQYF	TGTGCCACCAGCAGAGCCCTGGGATCGCAAGAGACCCAGTACTTC
-	many	TRBV20-1	TRBJ1-5	CSALGGPNQPQHF	TGCAGTGCCCTGGGAGGCCCAAATCAGCCCCAGCATTTT
TRBD2	many	TRBV6-5	TRBJ2-3	CASSSPRGSGSRKDTQYF	TGTGCCAGCAGTTCCCCGCGGGGGAGCGGGAGTAGGAAAGATACGCAGTATTTT
-	few	TRBV7-2	TRBJ1-2	CASSSPEQGFYGYTF	TGTGCCAGCAGCTCCCCGGAGCAGGGGTTCTATGGCTACACCTTC